Sequencing of this T cell receptor (beta chain) was carried out in a study of blood T cells in healthy people across ages. Study results and limitations: Long-lived donors had more naive CD4+ cells and higher diversity than aged donors. Underestimates were what the diversity estimates from one million T cells were considered to be. Possibly confounding the expanded clonotype changes was the fact that donor CMV status was unknown.

CDR1 is MNHEY, CDR2 SMNVEV, per germline (reference sequence). This CDR3 comprises 14 residues. The junction had 6 bases not matched to a gene; V was cut back by 6 bases and J by 4 bases. The authors ran a second PCR of roughly 7 to 11 cycles using a sample-barcoded 5' primer and a J-beta primer mix. Every molecule of cDNA carried a tag from a template-switch adaptor with 12 random nucleotides. TCRdb reprocessed the 5' RACE reads via MiXCR and lists one record per CDR3 protein. Of fewer than 700,000 distinct CDR3 sequences in the sample, 35% to 50% were seen once. Comment on this clonotype: The antigen remains undetermined.

Sequencing was carried out using blood. The V gene is TRBV27, the J gene TRBJ1-2; 9 bases are shared with TRBD1. The source is an elderly man in good health. CDR3 protein: CASRNRGLGYGYTF. The CDR3 DNA reads TGTGCCAGCAGGAACAGGGGGCTGGGCTATGGCTACACCTTC.